This TCR beta chain was documented in a study of T cell changes during pregnancy in multiple sclerosis. The repertoire was sequenced with immunoSEQ multiplex PCR; TCRdb's copy has only in-frame clones and lacks some. The table has 90,000 to 100,000 clones, 85% to 95% seen once. Source: peripheral blood, taken in the third trimester of pregnancy. The receptor was isolated from a female donor with multiple sclerosis, enrolled in a pregnancy study.

CDR3: CASSEGTSGRAGDTQYF. The CDR3, as DNA: TGTGCCAGCAGTGAAGGGACTAGCGGGAGGGCAGGGGATACGCAGTATTTT. V gene TRBV6-4 combines with J gene TRBJ2-3, with 16 bases aligning to TRBD2. Per the germline V gene, CDR1 is MRHNA and CDR2 is SNTAGT. V shed 3 bases, J shed 6 bases, and the junction held 6 bases outside the gene matches. There are 17 residues in the CDR3.